The rows below give T cell receptor beta chains drawn from one sample of a study of blood T cell repertoires in COVID-19. The protocol was immunoSEQ multiplex PCR, while the TCRdb copy is restricted to in-frame clones and leaves out a portion. The repertoire holds roughly 500,000 clones, with roughly 87% as singletons. Sequencing used peripheral blood. Source of these receptors: a man younger than 35 with COVID-19, enrolled during active disease. The CDR3 runs from the conserved cysteine through the conserved F or W. The order of the fields is D gene, clone size, J gene, V gene, CDR3 protein, CDR3 DNA. The D gene is left open where the match is weak. Clone size is given for some rows only: seen once, a few or many times, or a class if the clone is expanded.

>-|-|TRBJ1-4|TRBV30
CAWSAPRGRVEKLFF
TGTGCCTGGAGTGCCCCCAGGGGCCGGGTTGAAAAACTGTTTTTT
>-|-|TRBJ2-7|TRBV14
CASSQDNRMYEQYF
TGTGCCAGCAGCCAAGACAACAGGATGTACGAGCAGTACTTC
>TRBD2|-|TRBJ2-5|TRBV12-5
CASGQREQETQYF
TGTGCTAGTGGTCAGCGGGAGCAAGAGACCCAGTACTTC
>TRBD1|-|TRBJ2-1|TRBV6-6
CASSYSGTGDQFF
TGTGCCAGCAGTTACTCCGGGACAGGTGACCAGTTCTTC
>TRBD1|-|TRBJ1-2|TRBV18
CASSPDTTRDSYGYTF
TGTGCCAGCTCACCTGACACTACCCGGGACAGCTATGGCTACACCTTC
>TRBD2|-|TRBJ2-1|TRBV6-4
CASSIHSGRDNEQFF
TGTGCCAGCAGTATTCATAGCGGGAGGGACAATGAGCAGTTCTTC
>TRBD2|once|TRBJ2-4|TRBV6-5
CASSFSRTSDPNIQYF
TGTGCCAGCAGTTTCAGTCGGACTAGCGACCCAAACATTCAGTACTTC
>TRBD2|many|TRBJ2-1|TRBV7-9
CASSIRGGQDEQFF
TGTGCCAGCAGCATACGGGGGGGCCAGGATGAGCAGTTCTTC
>TRBD1|-|TRBJ2-7|TRBV5-1
CASSLEGASYEQYF
TGCGCCAGCAGCTTGGAGGGGGCCTCCTACGAGCAGTACTTC
>-|-|TRBJ2-7|TRBV15
CATSRDLLNDFPYEQYF
TGTGCCACCAGCAGAGATCTTCTAAACGACTTCCCCTACGAGCAGTACTTC
>-|-|TRBJ2-7|TRBV6-5
CASSNRPSYEQYF
TGTGCCAGCAGTAACAGGCCCTCCTACGAGCAGTACTTC
>-|-|TRBJ1-1|TRBV12-3/TRBV12-4
CASSLEARTEAFF
TGTGCCAGCAGTTTAGAAGCGAGGACTGAAGCTTTCTTT